The 24 T cell receptor beta chains below come from one sample, sequenced in a study of vaccination effects on CD4 cells after COVID-19. The antigens of these receptors remain unknown. The ViraFEST assay expanded antigen-specific CD4+ T cells with viral peptide pools before sequencing. Culture lasted roughly 9 days before CD4+ T cell isolation. Their SARS-CoV-2 infection, verified by PCR, occurred between March and December 2020. Everyone in the study got two shots of either the BNT162b2 or mRNA-1273 vaccine. TCRdb's copy holds only in-frame clones and misses some; the assay was immunoSEQ multiplex PCR. The repertoire holds approximately 15,000 clones, roughly three quarters seen once, with 20% to 25% in the top ten. The specimen was CD4+ T cells from PBMCs cultured with HCoV-NL63 spike peptides, collected after COVID-19 vaccination. The receptors here all came from a human donor who had a prior SARS-CoV-2 infection.

The rearrangement joins TRBV7-2 to TRBJ1-5; unclear D gene. Per germline, CDR1 SGHTA and CDR2 FQGNSA. The CDR3 has 15 amino acids. V was shortened by 1 base and J by 6 bases, with 13 bases between the two germline ends. The DNA of the CDR3 is TGTGCCAGCAGCTTAGACTCTGGGGTCGGTCAGCCCCAGCATTTT. Translating gives CASSLDSGVGQPQHF.

The chain's CDR3 is CASSRGGQGGYEQYF. Here the CDR3 DNA reads TGTGCCAGCAGCAGGGGGGGACAGGGTGGCTACGAGCAGTACTTC. V gene TRBV25-1 combines with J gene TRBJ2-7; 9 bases fit TRBD1. CDR1 is MGHDK, CDR2 SYGVNS, per germline. This CDR3 spans 15 amino acids. The J segment lost 3 bases and the V segment lost 6 bases, leaving 9 bases of the junction unmatched.

The V call is TRBV3-1 (or the pseudogene TRBV3-2), the J call TRBJ1-2; TRBD1 agrees at 12 bases. V dropped 3 bases and J dropped 4; count of bases not matched to a gene: 3. This CDR3 comprises 15 residues. Germline loops: CDR1 LGHDT, CDR2 YNNKEL (reference sequence). CDR3 in DNA: TGTGCCAGCAGCCAGGGGACAGGGGGCGGCTATGGCTACACCTTC. Translated: CASSQGTGGGYGYTF.

This sequence joins TRBV15 and TRBJ2-7; 7 bases line up with TRBD1. V lost 1 base and J lost 7; bases outside the gene matches: 7. Germline values: CDR1 LNHNV, CDR2 YYDKDF (reference sequence). The CDR3 length is 14 residues. CDR3 DNA sequence: TGTGCCACCAGCAGAGCCGGGACAGCTCATGAGCAGTACTTC. It is translated as CATSRAGTAHEQYF.

The gene calls are TRBV9 and TRBJ2-1; TRBD2 might be the D (5 bases). CDR1 is SGDLS, CDR2 YYNGEE, per germline. The CDR3 is made up of 15 amino acids. Trimming stripped 5 bases from V and 0 bases from J, with 12 bases between. Written as DNA, the CDR3 is TGTGCCAGCAGTGGTCTGAGGGACTCCTACAATGAGCAGTTCTTC. This sequence encodes CASSGLRDSYNEQFF.

The rearrangement joins TRBV19 to TRBJ2-3; D uncertain. The CDR3 is 13 residues long. Trimming took 7 bases from V and 0 from J, leaving 8 bases between them. Germline assignment: CDR1 LNHDA and CDR2 SQIVND (reference sequence). The CDR3 DNA reads as TGTGCCAGTAAATTCTCTAGCACAGATACGCAGTATTTT. Translated: CASKFSSTDTQYF.

V usage is TRBV6-5 and J usage is TRBJ1-4; D gene ambiguous. The germline V gene encodes CDR1 MNHEY and CDR2 SVGAGI. The CDR3 covers 14 residues. V was trimmed by 5 bases and J by 10 bases, leaving 17 bases between them. CDR3 nucleotides: TGTGCCAGCAGTACCCGGGCTGGGCGCGGAAAACTGTTTTTT. Protein sequence: CASSTRAGRGKLFF.

The rearrangement joins TRBV10-3 to TRBJ2-5; 9 bases map to TRBD2. V lost 3 bases and J lost 2; bases outside the gene matches: 10. CDR3 length equals 17 residues. CDR1 is ENHRY, CDR2 SYGVKD, per germline. The CDR3 DNA is TGTGCCATCAGTGAAGGTAGGGCTAGCGGGATTCAAGAGACCCAGTACTTC. As protein: CAISEGRASGIQETQYF.

The V gene is TRBV4-1, the J gene TRBJ1-1, with D possibly matching TRBD1 (5 bases). The CDR3 consists of 14 residues. The germline CDR1 and CDR2 sequences are MGHRA and YSYEKL. V lost 3 bases to trimming and J lost 8 bases, with 16 bases between them. The CDR3 sequence: CASSQRPGSLEAFF. The CDR3 bases are TGCGCCAGCAGCCAGAGACCAGGGAGTCTAGAAGCTTTCTTT.

This clone was counted only a few times. The V call is TRBV4-1, the J call TRBJ1-1, with 8 bases aligning to TRBD1. The CDR3 is 14 amino acids. Germline CDR1 is MGHRA and CDR2 is YSYEKL. Germline trimming cut 3 bases from V and 3 bases from J; bases unmatched to any gene: 3. The CDR3 protein is CASSHRQGHTEAFF. CDR3 DNA sequence: TGCGCCAGCAGCCACCGACAGGGGCACACTGAAGCTTTCTTT.

The table lists this clone with a few counts. Here the CDR3 reads CASSRLQGDKRFHTF. Written as DNA, the CDR3 is TGCGCCAGCAGCCGGCTACAGGGGGATAAGAGGTTTCACACCTTC. The chain is built from TRBV4-1 and TRBJ1-2, with TRBD1 identical over 8 bases. Losses at the gene ends were 4 bases for V and 12 bases for J; bases not matched to a gene: 16. This CDR3 has 15 amino acids. Germline values: CDR1 MGHRA, CDR2 YSYEKL.

This chain joins TRBV11-2 and TRBJ1-5; the D gene is possibly TRBD1 (6 bases). This CDR3 has 18 amino acids. Trimming cost V 2 bases and J 2 bases, with 19 bases left between them. Germline V gene data show CDR1 as SGHAT and CDR2 as FQNNGV. DNA for the CDR3: TGTGCCAGCAGCTTACACGGCGGGGGCCAACCCCGCAATCAGCCCCAGCATTTT. Its translation: CASSLHGGGQPRNQPQHF.

The chain couples TRBV19 to TRBJ1-4; D is unclear. This CDR3 comprises 13 residues. V shed 3 bases and J shed 6 bases, with 8 bases lying between them. Germline CDR1 and CDR2: LNHDA and SQIVND (reference sequence). The CDR3 region has the DNA TGTGCCAGTAGTATGAGGTTGCATGAAAAACTGTTTTTT. Translating it yields CASSMRLHEKLFF.

The chain links TRBV25-1 to TRBJ2-7; TRBD2 matches at 8 bases. CDR1 and CDR2 (germline): MGHDK, SYGVNS. The CDR3 extends over 15 amino acids. V gave up 3 bases and J gave up 3 bases; unmatched junction bases: 7. This chain's CDR3 is CASSDPGTSIYEQYF. Written as DNA, the CDR3 is TGTGCCAGCAGTGATCCTGGGACTAGTATCTACGAGCAGTACTTC.

The V call is TRBV5-1, the J call TRBJ1-1, with D perhaps TRBD1 (6 bases). CDR3 size: 15 residues. Germline V gene data show CDR1 as SGHRS and CDR2 as YFSETQ. The V gene lost 6 bases and the J gene lost 5 bases, with 20 bases spanning the gap. CDR3 in DNA: TGCGCCAGCAACAGTCCCGAACAGGGTTCAACTGAAGCTTTCTTT. Its translation: CASNSPEQGSTEAFF.

The chain joins TRBV11-2 to TRBJ1-2; perhaps TRBD1 as D (6 bases). Germline-derived CDR1 and CDR2 are SGHAT and FQNNGV. The V end was cut by 6 bases, the J end by 0 bases, with 8 bases between. This CDR3 comprises 13 residues. The CDR3 nucleotides read TGTGCCAGCAGTCAGGGGTCTAACTATGGCTACACCTTC. It yields the protein CASSQGSNYGYTF.

This rearrangement joins TRBV30 to TRBJ1-1, with TRBD1 identical over 9 bases. From germline, CDR1 is GTSNPN and CDR2 SVGIG (reference sequence). V lost 4 bases to trimming and J lost 1 base; unmatched junction nucleotides: 10. The CDR3 runs to 16 residues. CDR3 nucleotide sequence: TGTGCCTGGACCCCATCCCGGACAGGGGCGAACACTGAAGCTTTCTTT. Protein product: CAWTPSRTGANTEAFF.

CDR3 protein: CASSLTGGGNTIYF. Here the CDR3 DNA reads TGTGCCAGCAGCTTAACGGGAGGTGGAAACACCATATATTTT. V gene TRBV7-3 combines with J gene TRBJ1-3; D ambiguous. This CDR3 region has 14 residues. Trimming cost V 0 bases and J 3 bases, with 6 bases left between them. Germline CDR1 reads SGHTA; CDR2 reads FQGTGA. Based on the CDR3 plus reference TRBV7-3 and TRBJ1-3, the full variable domain is GAGVSQTPSNKVTEKGKYVELRCDPISGHTALYWYRQSLGQGPEFLIYFQGTGAADDSGLPNDRFFAVRPEGSVSTLKIQRTERGDSAVYLCASSLTGGGNTIYFGEGSWLTVV.

The V and J genes are TRBV2 and TRBJ2-7, with a weak D call TRBD1 (6 bases). CDR3 length: 14 amino acids. In germline, CDR1 is SNHLY, CDR2 FYNNEI. V dropped 6 bases and J dropped 4 bases, with 16 bases sitting between them. CDR3 residues: CASRAGQLAYEQYF. CDR3 coding DNA: TGTGCCAGCAGGGCTGGACAGCTGGCTTACGAGCAGTACTTC.

The V and J genes are TRBV5-4 and TRBJ2-7; D gene ambiguous. Looked up from germline, CDR1 is SGHNT and CDR2 is YYREEE (reference sequence). The CDR3 has 15 amino acids. The V end was cut by 4 bases, the J end by 0 bases, with 14 bases between. The DNA for the CDR3 is TGTGCCAGCAGCCCGTCGGCCCTAACCTCCTACGAGCAGTACTTC. Translation: CASSPSALTSYEQYF.

This chain uses TRBV5-1 with TRBJ2-3; a possible D gene is TRBD2 (6 bases). CDR1 is SGHRS, CDR2 YFSETQ, per germline. This CDR3 is built from 17 residues. V dropped 4 bases and J dropped 0 bases, with 18 bases sitting between them. The CDR3 DNA follows: TGCGCCAGCAGCCAGGATAGCGGCTTAACTAGCACAGATACGCAGTATTTT. Its protein is CASSQDSGLTSTDTQYF.

The chain is built from TRBV6-6 and TRBJ1-5; tentatively, D is TRBD1 (6 bases). The CDR3 sequence is 16 residues long. Trimming took off 5 bases at V and 6 bases at J, with 20 bases between the two ends. Germline V lookup: CDR1 MNHNY, CDR2 SVGAGI (reference sequence). The DNA of the CDR3 is TGTGCCAGCAGTACAGATACAGGGTGGAGGGGTCAGCCCCAGCATTTT. It encodes CASSTDTGWRGQPQHF.

CDR3 loop: CASSESRGGGSPLHF. In nucleotides, the CDR3 is TGTGCCAGCAGTGAGAGTCGGGGCGGAGGTTCACCCCTCCACTTT. The V call is TRBV2, the J call TRBJ1-6, with a weak D call TRBD1 (5 bases). Per the germline V gene, CDR1 is SNHLY and CDR2 is FYNNEI. CDR3 length: 15 residues. V lost 3 bases and J 9 bases, leaving 15 bases between the germline ends. The full variable domain, with the rest looked up from reference TRBV2 and TRBJ1-6, is EPEVTQTPSHQVTQMGQEVILRCVPISNHLYFYWYRQILGQKVEFLVSFYNNEISEKSEIFDDQFSVERPDGSNFTLKIRSTKLEDSAMYFCASSESRGGGSPLHFGNGTRLTVT.

This clone has just one count. The chain couples TRBV29-1 to TRBJ2-1; tentative D call: TRBD2 (6 bases). Germline loops: CDR1 SQVTM, CDR2 ANQGSEA. V lost 6 bases and J lost 1, with 16 bases in between. This CDR3 spans 15 amino acids. CDR3 nucleotide sequence: TGCAGCGTCACTAGCTGGGACCCTTCCTACAATGAGCAGTTCTTC. Its protein product is CSVTSWDPSYNEQFF.